This T cell receptor beta chain came from a study of cytomegalovirus exposure and HLA in healthy donors. This clone came up once. V gave up 7 bases and J gave up 3 bases; unmatched junction bases: 15. The length of the CDR3 is 17 residues. Germline loops: CDR1 MDHEN, CDR2 SYDVKM. 60 Vbeta and 13 Jbeta primers were used in PCR. Original processing methods: Later, some 75 million unique TCR beta chains were counted in an analysis, and about 10 million of them were shared. This table comes from immunoSEQ multiplex PCR, and its TCRdb copy is limited to in-frame clones, with some not included. That table supplies the V and J calls and clone size; D and trimming were determined from the DNA. The table includes 110,000 to 150,000 clones, 80% to 85% detected once.

Sequencing was performed on PBMCs. The chain couples TRBV28 to TRBJ1-5; 7 nucleotides line up with TRBD1. The receptor was derived from a female donor in good health and CMV-seronegative. Written as DNA, the CDR3 is TGTGCCAGCACCAACCAGGGGAACAGGGGAGACAATCAGCCCCAGCATTTT. Residues: CASTNQGNRGDNQPQHF.